This T cell receptor (beta chain) was profiled in a study of control samples from healthy donors and cancer patients. The V gene lost 0 bases and the J gene lost 10 bases, with 7 bases spanning the gap. The CDR3 length is 13 residues. CDR1 and CDR2 (germline): MGHRA, YSYEKL. Measured with immunoSEQ multiplex PCR; TCRdb has only the in-frame clones, and not every one. The sample lists tens of thousands of clones; about 89% were seen once. The receptor comes from a woman aged 50 to 60 with colorectal cancer. The sequenced sample was PBMCs. V usage is TRBV4-1 and J usage is TRBJ1-6; D unclear. CDR3 nucleotides: TGCGCCAGCAGCCAAGATGTTGGATCACCCCTCCACTTT. Its translation: CASSQDVGSPLHF.